This TCR beta chain originates from a study of shared clonotypes between healthy human individuals. CDR3 length equals 15 residues. Trimming cost V 6 bases and J 3 bases, with 18 bases left between them. CDR1 MNHEY and CDR2 SVGAGI come from the germline V gene. Per the original data handling: ImmunoSEQ only sent back junction sequences with no quality scores, so filtering was done differently. The assay was immunoSEQ multiplex PCR, and TCRdb's table has in-frame clones only and misses some. For V, J and clone size, that table is used; D and trimming come from the DNA. The table has approximately 1.5 million clones, 98% to 99% seen once; the top ten hold approximately 0.4%. A word on this clone: The antigen remains unidentified.

Study-wide results and limits: Clonotype sharing across a handful of donors was observed for around 5% of naive CD4 clonotypes. Clonotype sharing among donors was thought likely to change with sequencing depth.

Sequencing input: naive CD4+ T cells sorted from blood. The subset is: CD45RA+ positively selected. The rearrangement uses TRBV6-5 and TRBJ2-7, with D possibly matching TRBD2 (6 bases). The sequence was obtained from a young man in good health. The CDR3 here is CASSPRLGGGYEQYF. The DNA of the CDR3 is TGTGCCAGCAGCCCCCGACTAGGCGGCGGCTACGAGCAGTACTTC.